Given below is one T cell receptor beta chain in context. The antigen it binds to is not known. The input lacks base qualities; no much larger clone sits a single base away. CDR3 length: 14 amino acids, cysteine to phenylalanine. Only the CDR3 DNA stays, 42 bases, in frame from base 1. CDR1 and CDR2 are read off the germline V gene (reference sequence) as GTSNPN and SVGIG. The trim is 4 bases for V and 4 bases for J, with a gap of 14 bases between the germline ends. The CDR3 regions of human TCRbeta chains were subjected to immunosequencing. In the source study's methods: Repertoire TCRs were checked for matches against a reference library of SARS-CoV-2-specific TCRs that had been generated using the MIRA antigen-specificity platform. Breadth was defined as the fraction of unique TCRs that were SARS-CoV-2-associated, and depth was defined as the fraction of total T cells that were SARS-CoV-2-associated. Using the MIRA data, each spike-specific TCR was mapped to the spike region that the TCR reacts to and placed in a CD4 or CD8 class. Log10-transformed breadth and depth values were compared by one-way ANOVA with Sidak's multiple comparisons tests. The source is immuneACCESS, and TCRdb retained only in-frame sequences with V and J called. Part of the clones is not carried over; for the studies checked, unresolved V genes explain less than half of this, and the remainder is unexplained. The D gene and trimming were derived from the DNA, and the V and J assignments and clone size from that table. This sample has roughly 91,000 clones in its table, and 87% of those were observed once. About 3% of the sample comes from the top ten.

This sample is drawn from a study of T cell responses to AZD1222 COVID-19 vaccine (dated by TCRdb to the early 2020s). Regarding the research as a whole: AZD1222 recipients whose second dose came at about 4 weeks and those whose second dose came at about 12 weeks were combined into one group, since spike-specific TCR depth and breadth did not differ between the two schedules. Trial participants were enrolled by age into 18-55, 56-69 and 70-plus year subgroups, with approximately 150, 28 and 58 TCR-sequenced participants respectively. A total of more than 230 trial participants underwent TCR sequencing, of whom about 200 had received two doses of AZD1222 and 26 had received two doses of the MenACWY control vaccine. Study-level results and caveats: After two AZD1222 doses, spike-specific TCR breadth and depth were significantly higher than at day 0 and than in MenACWY recipients. Conclusions about previously exposed vaccinees were limited because only five to seven AZD1222 recipients were SARS-CoV-2 seropositive at baseline. CD4 TCRs associated with the vaccine covered the entire spike protein, and the dominant responses were in regions 160-218 and 743-854. Most participants were white British and females outnumbered males, and the authors suggested that clonal diversity may have been underestimated. Nearly half of unique spike-specific TCRs reportedly recognized epitopes outside regions mutated in the B.1.351 and B.1.1.7 variants. In the small 56-69-year group, the increase in depth fell short of significance, most likely because of low power. Because no day 14 peak-response samples were available, repertoires were characterized only after the peak T cell response.

The sample's time point label is to be understood as: baseline before first vaccination. Vaccinee samples came from UK trials COV001 and COV002, including a single-blind randomized controlled phase 2/3 trial of AZD1222 (ChAdOx1 nCoV-19) in healthy adults. Trial participant PBMC samples were collected at day 0 and day 28 after the second dose for TCRbeta chain sequencing. The sequencing used peripheral blood, collected on day 0 of AZD1222 vaccination. This sequence uses TRBV30 and TRBJ1-5; no D gene can be assigned with confidence. This receptor was identified in an adult in good health. The CDR3: CAWIGMRQNQPQHF. The DNA sequence is as follows: TGTGCCTGGATCGGGATGCGTCAAAATCAGCCCCAGCATTTT.